This TCR beta chain was recovered during a study of shared clonotypes between healthy human individuals. TCRdb keeps only in-frame clones here, not all; method: immunoSEQ multiplex PCR. The table lists hundreds of thousands of clones, 95% to 96% of them singletons, with 0.11% in the top ten. CD45RO-negative, CCR7-selected cells formed the naive CD8 fraction, which excluded terminally differentiated effector memory CD45RA+ cells. Germline V gives CDR1 PRHDT, CDR2 FYEKMQ (reference sequence). CDR3 length equals 15 residues. V lost 5 bases and J lost 4; bases outside the gene matches: 7. The sample consisted of naive CD8+ T cells sorted from blood. The clonotype comes from a woman aged 25 to 39 in good health. This chain joins TRBV13 and TRBJ2-2, with 7 bases fitting TRBD1. This CDR3 is CASSARDRPTGELFF. The CDR3 DNA follows: TGTGCCAGCAGCGCCCGGGACAGACCCACCGGGGAGCTGTTTTTT.